This T cell receptor beta chain is from a study of CD8 T cells in Susac syndrome (dated by TCRdb to between 2019 and 2020). Context from the whole study: Among the Susac syndrome patients who were sequenced, clinically active disease was present in over 5 and clinical remission was observed in roughly 8. The study used repertoire sequencing to test whether antigen drove CD8+ T cell activation and differentiation in Susac syndrome. At blood withdrawal, Susac syndrome patients were either therapy-naive, taking corticosteroids (in some cases with IVIg as well), or taking IVIg alone.

Study-wide conclusions, independent of this receptor: The number of individuals in the TCR sequencing and HLA analysis was acknowledged as relatively small. No clonal expansion was detected in the CD4+ T cell repertoire of Susac syndrome patients.

To note about this clonotype: Its antigen is still unknown. The input lacks base qualities; no much larger clone sits a single base away.

RNA was extracted using the RNeasy kit, and roughly 0.45 to 1 microgram was reverse transcribed with random hexamers. The immunoSEQ multiplex PCR assay, covering 54 Vbeta and 13 Jbeta segments, was used to amplify TCR beta CDR3 regions. PCR amplification bias was corrected using a synthetic template baseline for primer optimization and computational correction. The source study handled its data this way. Reads were annotated to V, D and J genes according to IMGT and were analyzed with immunoSEQ Analyzer, with only productive sequences retained. Clonality was computed as one minus Shannon entropy normalized by log2 of the number of productive unique sequences. For each patient and control, public and private clones were evaluated among the 100 most prevalent clones. Clones were defined as Susac-specific when absent from the healthy and MS cohorts, from approximately 1,100 published viral clones and from other ImmuneACCESS disease sequences. TCRdb applied fastp at Q25 and MiXCR to the public reads, then kept only in-frame beta chains. For every CDR3 protein sequence, its rows merge into one entry that carries the most common genes and DNA. These V and J calls originate from TCRdb's pipeline instead of the authors' own analysis. Across this sample there are 120,000 or so distinct CDR3 sequences, with roughly 95% seen only once. The ten largest clonotypes hold 0.13% to 0.15% of the sample.

V loses 1 base, J loses 9 bases, and the germline ends lie 13 bases apart. Reading the germline V gene gives CDR1 SGHAT and CDR2 FQNNGV. Spanning cysteine to phenylalanine, the CDR3 consists of 13 amino acids. The only DNA kept is the CDR3, 39 bases in frame from the first base. Peripheral blood CD8+ and CD4+ T cells from healthy donors, Susac syndrome patients and multiple sclerosis patients were profiled using high-throughput TCR beta sequencing. The Susac syndrome patients fulfilled recently defined diagnostic criteria for either definite or probable disease. CD8+ TEMRA cells were enriched by FACS, while bulk CD8+ and CD4+ T cells were purified by magnetic negative isolation. Blood was collected in EDTA tubes and processed within 24 hours, with PBMCs isolated through density gradient centrifugation. PBMCs intended for TCR sequencing were frozen in liquid nitrogen and were later thawed in a 37 degrees C water bath. Purity of sorted or isolated CD4+, CD8+ and CD8+ TEMRA cells was at least 90%.

The chain is made from TRBV11-2 and TRBJ2-7; TRBD1 might be the D gene, on 6 matching bases. Source material: CD4+ T cells from PBMCs. This clonotype was sampled from a human donor with Susac syndrome. The CDR3 corresponds to CASSLVGARRQYF. DNA sequence: TGTGCCAGCAGCTTAGTGGGGGCGCGAAGGCAGTACTTC.